These 22 T cell receptor beta chains share one sample of origin, sequenced in a study of CD8 T cells in Susac syndrome (dated by TCRdb to between 2018 and 2021). Receptor libraries were prepared by the immunoSEQ multiplex PCR assay. RNA was extracted using the RNeasy kit, and about 0.45 to 1 microgram was reverse transcribed with random hexamers. TCRdb took the public reads, trimmed them with fastp at Q25, ran MiXCR for clone calling and kept in-frame beta chains. Identical CDR3 protein sequences are pooled into one entry, listed with their most common genes and DNA. The sample table holds 150,000 to 200,000 distinct CDR3 sequences, of which just under 95% were seen once. Around 0.15% of the sample belongs to the ten largest clones. Sequencing input: CD4+ T cells from PBMCs. The receptors here all came from a human donor in good health.

The chain couples TRBV29-1 to TRBJ1-2; D is perhaps TRBD1 (6 bases). This CDR3 region has 13 residues. Trimming removed 5 bases at V and 2 bases at J, with 12 bases between. Germline-derived CDR1 and CDR2 are SQVTM and ANQGSEA. The CDR3, as DNA: TGCAGCGTTTACTCGGACAGAAACTATGGCTACACCTTC. It encodes CSVYSDRNYGYTF.

The chain's CDR3 is CASSPDYPSYNEQFF. The CDR3 bases are TGTGCCAGCAGCCCGGACTACCCCTCCTACAATGAGCAGTTCTTC. V gene TRBV2 combines with J gene TRBJ2-1; D perhaps matches TRBD2 (6 bases). This CDR3 region has 15 residues. Trimming took 6 bases from V and 0 from J, leaving 12 bases between them. Germline V gene data show CDR1 as SNHLY and CDR2 as FYNNEI.

V is TRBV18 and J is TRBJ2-1; no reliable D call. The CDR3 contains 13 residues. Germline lookup yields CDR1 KGHSH and CDR2 LQKENI. Trimming removed 0 bases from V and 6 bases from J, with 6 bases in between. The CDR3 loop is CASSPPMGNEQFF. The CDR3 DNA is TGTGCCAGCTCACCACCGATGGGCAATGAGCAGTTCTTC.

The chain has TRBV4-2 and TRBJ1-6; 8 bases map to TRBD1. V shed 5 bases and J 10 bases; nucleotides not matched to a gene: 10. Germline CDR1 and CDR2: LGHNA and YNFKEQ. The CDR3 has 15 residues. CDR3 in DNA: TGTGCCAGCAGCGCAGGGGAGGACAGGGACTCACCCCTCCACTTT. Amino acid sequence: CASSAGEDRDSPLHF.

J is TRBJ1-5 and V is TRBV18; D call uncertain. Trimming cost V 3 bases and J 0 bases, with 12 bases left between them. In germline, CDR1 is KGHSH, CDR2 LQKENI. This CDR3 region has 16 residues. The CDR3 spells CASSPDPQNSNQPQHF. CDR3 DNA: TGTGCCAGCTCACCGGACCCGCAGAATAGCAATCAGCCCCAGCATTTT.

J is TRBJ2-1 and V is TRBV18; D is undetermined. The V end was cut by 5 bases, the J end by 8 bases, with 19 bases between. The CDR3 consists of 15 residues. The germline gives CDR1 KGHSH, CDR2 LQKENI. CDR3 loop: CASSSAIEDLYEQFF. The CDR3 DNA sequence: TGTGCCAGCTCATCGGCGATAGAAGACCTCTATGAGCAGTTCTTC.

The chain links TRBV20-1 to TRBJ1-2; no clear D. Per germline, CDR1 DFQATT and CDR2 SNEGSKA (reference sequence). This CDR3 contains 13 residues. Trimming cost V 6 bases and J 1 base, with 12 bases left between them. The CDR3 here is CSAQISYNYGYTF. CDR3 nucleotide sequence: TGCAGTGCCCAAATTTCCTATAACTATGGCTACACCTTC.

V is TRBV20-1 and J is TRBJ2-1; TRBD2 matches at 13 bases. With V trimmed by 1 base and J by 6 bases, 3 bases remained unmatched. Germline CDR1 is DFQATT and CDR2 is SNEGSKA (reference sequence). The CDR3 is made up of 15 amino acids. CDR3 bases: TGCAGTGCTAGAGGGCGACTAGCGGGGGGCAATGAGCAGTTCTTC. Translation: CSARGRLAGGNEQFF.

This chain uses TRBV29-1 with TRBJ1-2; D is ambiguous. CDR1 and CDR2 (germline): SQVTM, ANQGSEA. The V end lost 1 base, the J end lost 5 bases, and 11 bases lay between the germline ends. CDR3 length: 13 amino acids. The CDR3 DNA sequence: TGCAGCGTTGAAGTCTCACAGCGATATGGCTACACCTTC. As protein: CSVEVSQRYGYTF.

DNA of the CDR3: TGCAGCGTATTACGGACAGGAGAAGCTTTCTTT. Amino acid sequence: CSVLRTGEAFF. This chain links TRBV29-1 with TRBJ1-1; 7 positions match TRBD1. The CDR3 runs to 11 residues. V shed 6 bases, J shed 8 bases, and the junction held 6 bases outside the gene matches. Germline assignment: CDR1 SQVTM and CDR2 ANQGSEA.

J is TRBJ1-2 and V is TRBV20-1; 8 bases match TRBD1. Germline trimming cut 3 bases from V and 4 bases from J; bases unmatched to any gene: 13. The CDR3 extends over 16 amino acids. Per the germline V gene, CDR1 is DFQATT and CDR2 is SNEGSKA (reference sequence). The CDR3 spells CSASAASTGALYGYTF. The DNA of the CDR3 is TGCAGTGCTAGCGCTGCTTCGACAGGGGCCCTCTATGGCTACACCTTC.

A remark on this clonotype: One junction end does not reproduce the germline sequence, and a read error may be involved. The J gene is TRBJ2-7, the V gene TRBV29-1; 7 nucleotides agree with TRBD1. The CDR3 totals 11 residues. Looked up from germline, CDR1 is SQVTM and CDR2 is ANQGSEA. The CDR3 region has the DNA TGCAGCGTTGGACAGGGAAGAGAGCATTACTTC. Protein product: CSVGQGREHYF.

The CDR3 sequence is CASSLPVSYNEQFF. CDR3 bases: TGTGCCAGCAGTTTACCGGTCTCCTACAATGAGCAGTTCTTC. The V gene is TRBV27, the J gene TRBJ2-1, with D unresolved. CDR1 and CDR2 (germline): MNHEY, SMNVEV (reference sequence). The V end lost 2 bases, the J end lost 0 bases, and 5 bases lay between the germline ends. The CDR3 consists of 14 residues.

The chain employs TRBV2 and TRBJ1-6; 10 positions match TRBD1. This CDR3 has 15 residues. The V gene's germline CDR1 is SNHLY and CDR2 FYNNEI. Trimming removed 6 bases from V and 7 bases from J; junction bases left unmatched: 6. CDR3 sequence: CASRPGTGENSPLHF. The CDR3 DNA reads TGTGCCAGCAGGCCCGGGACAGGGGAAAATTCACCCCTCCACTTT.

The chain couples TRBV9 to TRBJ2-2, with TRBD2 as a possible D gene (5 bases). The CDR3 is made up of 14 amino acids. Deletions cut 0 bases from V and 6 bases from J, with 9 bases between. Germline CDR1 SGDLS, CDR2 YYNGEE. The CDR3 DNA sequence: TGTGCCAGCAGCGTAGCTGAGCGGTCCGGGGAGCTGTTTTTT. Translating it yields CASSVAERSGELFF.

This clonotype was seen just once. This sequence joins TRBV7-9 and TRBJ1-5; D is uncertain. Germline assignment: CDR1 SEHNR and CDR2 FQNEAQ (reference sequence). The CDR3 is 14 amino acids. The V and J ends lost 1 base and 4 bases respectively, with 8 bases between them. This chain's CDR3 is CASSLGQPNQPQHF. The DNA for the CDR3 is TGTGCCAGCAGCTTAGGCCAGCCTAATCAGCCCCAGCATTTT.

J is TRBJ1-1 and V is TRBV29-1, with D uncertain. The CDR3 has 13 residues. The V end lost 4 bases, the J end lost 1 base, and 10 bases lay between the germline ends. CDR1 and CDR2 (germline): SQVTM, ANQGSEA. The DNA of the CDR3 is TGCAGCGTTGGATATTGGGGGAACACTGAAGCTTTCTTT. It is translated as CSVGYWGNTEAFF.

The chain has TRBV20-1 and TRBJ2-7, with 7 positions matching TRBD1. Trimming took 5 bases from V and 4 from J; bases not matched to a gene: 11. This CDR3 is 14 amino acids long. CDR1 and CDR2 (germline): DFQATT, SNEGSKA (reference sequence). The CDR3, as DNA: TGCAGTGCTCTTCACCTTCGACAGGGATACGAGCAGTACTTC. Its protein product is CSALHLRQGYEQYF.

The chain joins TRBV12-3 or TRBV12-4 to TRBJ2-7; D may be TRBD2 (5 bases). Trimming left V 3 bases short and J 6 bases short, with 15 bases between. CDR3 size: 14 residues. The CDR3 DNA follows: TGTGCCAGCAGTTTGCGGAGGATAGGCTCCGAGCAGTACTTC. This codes for CASSLRRIGSEQYF.

The V and J genes are TRBV20-1 and TRBJ2-3; D uncertain. V lost 3 bases and J lost 6, with 10 bases in between. Germline V gene lookup returns CDR1 DFQATT and CDR2 SNEGSKA (reference sequence). The CDR3 covers 12 residues. CDR3 region: CSASPAEDTQYF. CDR3 nucleotide sequence: TGCAGTGCTAGCCCCGCGGAGGATACGCAGTATTTT.

The chain joins TRBV29-1 to TRBJ2-3; 12 bases match TRBD1. Germline V gene data show CDR1 as SQVTM and CDR2 as ANQGSEA. V trimming: 5 bases; J trimming: 1 base; junction bases outside the gene matches: 13. This CDR3 is 18 amino acids long. The CDR3 protein is CSVRGTGGVLSGTDTQYF. Here the CDR3 DNA reads TGCAGCGTTCGGGGGACAGGGGGCGTCCTTTCTGGCACAGATACGCAGTATTTT.

The V and J genes are TRBV29-1 and TRBJ1-2, with 7 bases that match TRBD1. This CDR3 is built from 12 residues. The V gene end was trimmed by 7 bases and the J gene end by 0 bases; junction bases not matched to a gene: 2. CDR1 is SQVTM and CDR2 is ANQGSEA in the germline V gene. CDR3: CSGDSTNYGYTF. For the CDR3, the DNA is TGCAGCGGGGACAGTACTAACTATGGCTACACCTTC.